The clone carrying this T cell receptor (beta chain) showed up many times. Under the authors' procedure: The authors estimated nucleated cell counts from reference gene primer amplification. The data were produced by immunoSEQ multiplex PCR, yet TCRdb's version contains in-frame clones alone and is incomplete. The V and J calls and the clone size are those of that table, but D and trimming were determined from the DNA. The table lists approximately 150,000 clones, roughly four fifths of them singletons. The data derive from a study of blood T cell repertoires in COVID-19. On the study more broadly: Specimens from acute and convalescent COVID-19 originated in the United States, Italy and Spain. Sources were T cells, B-cell-depleted T cells, or PBMCs; the material itself was cDNA or gDNA.

CDR1 and CDR2 (germline): LNHDA, SQIVND (reference sequence). The CDR3 loop spans 13 amino acids. V was shortened by 5 bases and J by 7 bases, with 14 bases between the two germline ends. The receptor's source is a human donor in a cohort sampled during active COVID-19. The chain is built from TRBV19 and TRBJ2-5, with D possibly TRBD1 on 8 matching bases. The sample taken for sequencing was peripheral blood. The CDR3 DNA reads as TGTGCCAGTAGTGCGAACAGGGGGGGGACCCAGTACTTC. This translates into CASSANRGGTQYF.